One and the same sample provided the 20 T cell receptor beta chains below, sequenced in a study of CD8+CD57+ T cells in acquired aplastic anemia (dated by TCRdb to the late 2010s). TCRdb names Illumina HiSeq 2000 as the instrument used. TCR beta VDJ combination and CDR3 sequence profiling used genomic DNA as the template. Using fastp at Q25 and MiXCR, TCRdb reprocessed the public reads and kept productive beta chains. When rows share a CDR3 protein, they turn into one entry using the most common DNA and genes. The sample contains around 190,000 distinct CDR3 sequences, over 60% of them found a single time. The ten largest account for around 32% of the sample. Sequencing input: sorted CD4+, CD8+, or CD8+CD57+ T cells (not recorded which) from PBMCs. The source of these receptors is a human donor in good health.

This clonotype turned up a few times. V usage is TRBV19 and J usage is TRBJ1-6; a weak D match, TRBD1 (6 bases). V was pared by 7 bases and J by 7 bases, with 14 bases between. The length of the CDR3 is 14 residues. Germline V lookup: CDR1 LNHDA, CDR2 SQIVND (reference sequence). CDR3 sequence (DNA): TGTGCCAGTACCTATTCTACAGGGAATTCACCCCTCCACTTT. Amino acid sequence: CASTYSTGNSPLHF.

The CDR3 DNA follows: TGTGCCACCAGTGATTTGCACGGGTATGGCTACACCTTC. The encoded protein is CATSDLHGYGYTF. The rearrangement links TRBV24-1 to TRBJ1-2; D not certain. Trimming shortened V by 0 bases and J by 5 bases, and 6 bases separated the two germline ends. Germline V gives CDR1 KGHDR, CDR2 SFDVKD. The CDR3 totals 13 residues.

The chain employs TRBV2 and TRBJ2-3; no firm D call. The V end was cut by 5 bases, the J end by 1 base, with 13 bases between. This CDR3 is built from 15 residues. CDR1 SNHLY and CDR2 FYNNEI come from the germline V gene. The CDR3 sequence: CASSPQLGGTDTQYF. The CDR3 DNA follows: TGTGCCAGCAGTCCCCAGCTCGGCGGCACAGATACGCAGTATTTT.

The genes are TRBV7-2 and TRBJ2-7; 9 bases line up with TRBD2. Trimming at V came to 4 bases and at J to 6 bases, leaving 10 bases not matched to a gene. The CDR3 has 15 amino acids. The germline V gene has CDR1 SGHTA and CDR2 FQGNSA. Here the CDR3 reads CASSSPLAGTCEQYF. The CDR3 nucleotides are TGTGCCAGCAGCTCCCCTCTAGCGGGAACCTGCGAGCAGTACTTC.

In its sample, this clonotype was seen many times. This chain joins TRBV25-1 and TRBJ2-5; D ambiguous. This CDR3 contains 11 residues. Trimming left V 4 bases short and J 2 bases short, with 2 bases between. Germline loops: CDR1 MGHDK, CDR2 SYGVNS. This chain's CDR3 is CASSGQETQYF. In nucleotides, the CDR3 is TGTGCCAGCAGTGGTCAAGAGACCCAGTACTTC.

The chain is built from TRBV10-1 and TRBJ2-1; 9 nucleotides align to TRBD1. Germline V gene data show CDR1 as WNHNN and CDR2 as SYGVQD (reference sequence). V was pared by 8 bases and J by 4 bases, with 9 bases of the junction left unmatched. CDR3 size: 15 residues. In DNA, the CDR3 is TGCGCCAGCGGTCCAGGACAGGGGACTTACAATGAGCAGTTCTTC. Encoded protein: CASGPGQGTYNEQFF.

The chain carries TRBV2 and TRBJ1-5, with 10 bases lining up with TRBD1. The CDR3 is 14 amino acids. After removal of 4 bases from V and 6 bases from J, the junction contained 3 bases not matched to a gene. Germline V gives CDR1 SNHLY, CDR2 FYNNEI. The CDR3 coding sequence is TGTGCCAGCAGTGCAAGGACAGGGGGTCAGCCCCAGCATTTT. Protein: CASSARTGGQPQHF.

The gene calls are TRBV7-9 and TRBJ2-7; 13 positions match TRBD2. Germline CDR1 reads SEHNR; CDR2 reads FQNEAQ (reference sequence). This CDR3 contains 16 residues. The V and J ends lost 5 bases and 6 bases, in that order; junction bases with no gene match: 10. The CDR3: CASSTGTSGTRGEQYF. CDR3 nucleotide sequence: TGTGCCAGCAGCACCGGGACTAGCGGGACCCGAGGCGAGCAGTACTTC.

In its sample, this clonotype was seen many times. V and J are TRBV4-3 and TRBJ2-2; D not certain. Germline V CDR1 and CDR2: LGHNA, YSLEER. The CDR3 contains 13 residues. V lost 3 bases, J lost 3 bases, and 5 bases lay in between. The CDR3 here is CASSQSDTGELFF. The CDR3 DNA reads as TGCGCCAGCAGCCAGAGCGACACCGGGGAGCTGTTTTTT.

V usage is TRBV10-1 and J usage is TRBJ1-1; tentatively, D is TRBD1 (5 bases). The germline V gene has CDR1 WNHNN and CDR2 SYGVQD (reference sequence). This CDR3 has 13 amino acids. V lost 6 bases, J lost 4 bases, and 12 bases lay in between. CDR3 loop: CASRAQGSTEAFF. Here the CDR3 DNA reads TGCGCCAGCAGGGCCCAGGGAAGCACTGAAGCTTTCTTT.

In the case of this clonotype: Just one base apart from a much larger clone, this may be a read error. This rearrangement joins TRBV20-1 to TRBJ1-1; 8 bases match TRBD1. The CDR3 has 13 residues. Germline CDR1 DFQATT, CDR2 SNEGSKA (reference sequence). As DNA, the CDR3 is TGCAGGGTCAGGGGGCGCTCGTACACTGAAGCTTTCTTT. This encodes CRVRGRSYTEAFF.

This clonotype was counted at least ten times. This sequence joins TRBV5-8 and TRBJ1-2; the D is unclear. Trimming took off 2 bases at V and 6 bases at J, with 11 bases between the two ends. From germline, CDR1 is SGHTS and CDR2 YDEGEE. The CDR3 has 13 residues. The CDR3 spells CASSFSQLNGYTF. CDR3 DNA sequence: TGTGCCAGCAGCTTCAGTCAGCTCAATGGCTACACCTTC.

With regard to this clonotype: A read error may produce the germline difference seen at one junction end. V gene TRBV7-9 combines with J gene TRBJ1-2; 7 bases align to TRBD1. Germline loops: CDR1 SEHNR, CDR2 FQNEAQ (reference sequence). This CDR3 spans 16 amino acids. CDR3 amino acids: CASSSTSTGEHYGYTF. The CDR3 DNA follows: TGCGCCAGCAGCTCCACCAGCACAGGGGAGCACTATGGCTACACCTTC.

Only one count was recorded for this clonotype. This chain links TRBV10-3 with TRBJ2-2; possibly TRBD2 for D (6 bases). This CDR3 comprises 14 residues. Germline CDR1 and CDR2: ENHRY and SYGVKD. V lost 4 bases to trimming and J lost 3 bases, with 9 bases between them. The CDR3 region has the DNA TGTGCCATCAGTGCGGGGGTGGACACCGGGGAGCTGTTTTTT. Translation: CAISAGVDTGELFF.

This chain joins TRBV11-1 and TRBJ2-2, with unresolved D. Between the trimmed V and J ends, which lost 5 bases and 1 base, there was a span of 17 bases. The CDR3 is 17 residues long. The germline CDR1 and CDR2 sequences are SGHAT and FQDESV (reference sequence). This CDR3 reads CASSAAGTSGNTGELFF. For the CDR3, the DNA is TGTGCCAGCAGCGCAGCAGGAACCTCCGGGAACACCGGGGAGCTGTTTTTT. Based on the CDR3 plus reference TRBV11-1 and TRBJ2-2, the full variable domain is EAEVAQSPRYKITEKSQAVAFWCDPISGHATLYWYRQILGQGPELLVQFQDESVVDDSQLPKDRFSAERLKGVDSTLKIQPAELGDSAMYLCASSAAGTSGNTGELFFGEGSRLTVL.

This chain uses TRBV12-3 or TRBV12-4 with TRBJ2-4; 8 positions agree with TRBD2. This CDR3 region has 17 residues. V was clipped by 2 bases and J by 0 bases; unmatched bases: 6. CDR3 nucleotide sequence: TGTGCCAGCAGTTTATGGGGGGCGGGAGGAGCCAAAAACATTCAGTACTTC. Translation gives CASSLWGAGGAKNIQYF.

The chain joins TRBV11-2 to TRBJ2-7, with a tentative D call TRBD1 (6 bases). V dropped 1 base and J dropped 3 bases, with 13 bases sitting between them. This CDR3 has 15 residues. The V gene's germline CDR1 is SGHAT and CDR2 FQNNGV. As DNA, the CDR3 is TGTGCCAGCAGCTTAGCCGTTGGACAGCTCTACGAGCAGTACTTC. Its translation is CASSLAVGQLYEQYF. The entire variable domain, with the rest obtained from reference TRBV11-2 and TRBJ2-7, is as follows: EAGVAQSPRYKIIEKRQSVAFWCNPISGHATLYWYQQILGQGPKLLIQFQNNGVVDDSQLPKDRFSAERLKGVDSTLKIQPAKLEDSAVYLCASSLAVGQLYEQYFGPGTRLTVT.

The table lists this clonotype with many counts. V is TRBV11-3 and J is TRBJ2-7; the D call may be TRBD1 or TRBD2 (5 bases each). The V end was cut by 3 bases, the J end by 3 bases, with 12 bases between. The germline V gene encodes CDR1 SGHNT and CDR2 YENEEA. This CDR3 is 14 amino acids long. CDR3 DNA: TGTGCCAGCAGCTTTGGGGGTGGGAGCTACGAGCAGTACTTC. As protein: CASSFGGGSYEQYF.

In this sample, this clonotype turned up many times. The rearrangement uses TRBV7-9 and TRBJ2-1; weak D call: TRBD1 (5 bases). CDR3 length equals 13 residues. The ends were cut back, 5 bases at V and 4 bases at J, with 9 bases in the middle. In germline, CDR1 is SEHNR, CDR2 FQNEAQ (reference sequence). CDR3 loop: CASSPTGYNEQFF. The DNA for the CDR3 is TGTGCCAGCAGCCCAACAGGTTACAATGAGCAGTTCTTC.

In the case of this clonotype: At one boundary the junction diverges from the germline segment, which might be a read error. CDR3: CASRLGTNYEQYF. CDR3 DNA: TGTGCCAGCAGGTTAGGGACTAACTACGAGCAGTACTTC. The chain recombines TRBV7-9 with TRBJ2-7, with TRBD2 identical over 7 bases. Germline CDR1 is SEHNR and CDR2 is FQNEAQ (reference sequence). There are 13 residues in the CDR3.